Below, 27 T cell receptor beta chains from the same sample are listed, as sequenced in a study of cytomegalovirus exposure and HLA in healthy donors. 13 Jbeta primers and 60 Vbeta primers were used for the PCR. This table comes from immunoSEQ multiplex PCR, and its TCRdb copy is limited to in-frame clones, with some not included. This sample has 55,000 to 70,000 clones; about 60% occur once, and the top ten carry 3%. Source material: PBMCs. All receptors come from a woman aged 50 to 60 in good health and CMV-seronegative.

A few counts support this clone. The chain joins TRBV18 to TRBJ2-7, with D perhaps matching TRBD2 (5 bases). The CDR3 extends over 14 amino acids. V lost 2 bases to trimming and J lost 5 bases, with 13 bases between them. Germline V CDR1 and CDR2: KGHSH, LQKENI. The CDR3 spells CASSPIPSLDEQYF. In DNA form, the CDR3 reads TGTGCCAGCTCACCAATCCCTAGCTTGGACGAGCAGTACTTC.

This chain links TRBV6-4 with TRBJ2-3; D might be TRBD2 (5 bases). The CDR3 extends over 13 amino acids. The germline V and J ends were trimmed by 3 bases and 1 base, with 5 bases remaining between them. Germline V lookup: CDR1 MRHNA, CDR2 SNTAGT. In DNA form, the CDR3 reads TGTGCCAGCAGTGAAGCGGGCACAGATACGCAGTATTTT. As protein: CASSEAGTDTQYF.

The chain has TRBV27 and TRBJ1-1, with 7 bases that match TRBD1. The CDR3 covers 17 residues. CDR1 and CDR2 from the germline V gene are MNHEY and SMNVEV (reference sequence). V trimming: 4 bases; J trimming: 4 bases; junction bases outside the gene matches: 15. The CDR3 nucleotides read TGTGCCAGCAGTTCAATCACGGGACAGCCGTGGCGCACTGAAGCTTTCTTT. Its translation is CASSSITGQPWRTEAFF.

This clone was seen more than once but under ten times. The chain recombines TRBV9 with TRBJ1-5; TRBD1 is a possible D gene (5 bases). The germline gives CDR1 SGDLS, CDR2 YYNGEE. The CDR3 extends over 12 amino acids. Trimming removed 4 bases from V and 7 bases from J, with 9 bases in between. The CDR3 sequence is CASSSGVQPQHF. In DNA form, the CDR3 reads TGTGCCAGCAGCTCGGGGGTACAGCCCCAGCATTTT.

This chain connects TRBV5-1 to TRBJ1-4; 8 bases are shared with TRBD1. From germline, CDR1 is SGHRS and CDR2 YFSETQ. This CDR3 has 16 residues. V was pared by 4 bases and J by 4 bases, with 9 bases of the junction left unmatched. Here the CDR3 reads CASSHGQGWDNEKLFF. The CDR3, as DNA: TGCGCCAGCAGCCACGGACAGGGATGGGATAATGAAAAACTGTTTTTT.

V and J are TRBV6-5 and TRBJ2-7; 9 bases are shared with TRBD2. CDR1 and CDR2 (germline): MNHEY, SVGAGI. The CDR3 totals 15 residues. J gave up 3 bases and V 5 bases, and 8 bases lay outside the gene matches. The CDR3 DNA follows: TGTGCCAGCAGTAAATCCGGGACTAGCATCTACGAGCAGTACTTC. Protein product: CASSKSGTSIYEQYF.

This clone was observed once. At the DNA level, this CDR3 is encoded by other sequences in the same sample as well. The rearrangement uses TRBV7-2 and TRBJ2-7; 11 positions agree with TRBD1. With 1 base clipped from V and 3 bases from J, the junction kept 2 bases outside the gene matches. The CDR3 has 15 residues. Germline V gene sequence: CDR1 SGHTA, CDR2 FQGNSA. In nucleotides, the CDR3 is TGTGCCAGCAGCTTAGTTGGGACAGGGGGCTACGAGCAGTACTTC. Amino acids: CASSLVGTGGYEQYF.

The V call is TRBV7-3, the J call TRBJ2-1, with 8 bases matching TRBD1. Germline assignment: CDR1 SGHTA and CDR2 FQGTGA. V dropped 5 bases and J dropped 1; count of bases not matched to a gene: 4. CDR3 size: 15 residues. Here the CDR3 reads CASSIGQGSYNEQFF. For the CDR3, the DNA is TGTGCCAGCAGCATCGGACAGGGATCCTACAATGAGCAGTTCTTC.

The chain couples TRBV15 to TRBJ1-5; D ambiguous. This CDR3 spans 11 amino acids. Germline V CDR1 and CDR2: LNHNV, YYDKDF (reference sequence). Between the trimmed V and J ends, which lost 8 bases and 8 bases, there was a span of 10 bases. The CDR3 DNA reads TGTGCCACCTCTAAATTCGAGCCCCAGCATTTT. This encodes CATSKFEPQHF.

V is TRBV6-6 and J is TRBJ1-4; possible D gene TRBD1, 6 bases. CDR1 MNHNY and CDR2 SVGAGI come from the germline V gene (reference sequence). The CDR3 loop spans 16 amino acids. Trimming stripped 2 bases from V and 11 bases from J, with 21 bases between. The CDR3 nucleotides read TGTGCCAGCAGTTACCCCCATTTGGGGGCGGGGGGGAAACTGTTTTTT. Encoded protein: CASSYPHLGAGGKLFF.

This clone was observed a few times. The gene calls are TRBV5-6 and TRBJ2-1; 9 nucleotides agree with TRBD2. The CDR3 is 17 residues long. V lost 4 bases and J lost 4; bases outside the gene matches: 12. Germline CDR1 is SGHDT and CDR2 is YYEEEE. Here the CDR3 DNA reads TGTGCCAGCAGCCCGCCAATAGGGACTAGCACGTACAATGAGCAGTTCTTC. This sequence encodes CASSPPIGTSTYNEQFF.

This clone was found a few times. The chain carries TRBV7-2 and TRBJ1-1; 8 bases fit TRBD1. V dropped 4 bases and J dropped 1; count of bases not matched to a gene: 5. CDR1 is SGHTA, CDR2 FQGNSA, per germline. The CDR3 runs 15 residues. The DNA of the CDR3 is TGTGCCAGCAGCTACCAGGACAGGGAGAACACTGAAGCTTTCTTT. Protein: CASSYQDRENTEAFF.

V gene TRBV7-6 combines with J gene TRBJ1-4; 7 bases fit TRBD1. From germline, CDR1 is SGHVS and CDR2 FNYEAQ. Trimming took 5 bases from V and 6 from J; bases not matched to a gene: 6. This CDR3 contains 14 residues. The CDR3 sequence is CASSHRGLDEKLFF. CDR3 DNA: TGTGCCAGCAGCCACAGGGGCCTCGATGAAAAACTGTTTTTT.

By sample share, this clone is medium-sized. This chain connects TRBV7-9 to TRBJ2-7; 9 bases agree with TRBD1. Trimming removed 5 bases from V and 4 bases from J; junction bases left unmatched: 9. Germline V CDR1 and CDR2: SEHNR, FQNEAQ (reference sequence). The CDR3 runs 15 residues. In DNA, the CDR3 is TGTGCCAGCAGCCCGGGACAGGGTAGAGAGTACGAGCAGTACTTC. Translating gives CASSPGQGREYEQYF.

The DNA for the CDR3 is TGTGCCAGCAGCTTAGTTCAGCGGTCCGACGAGACCCAGTACTTC. This translates into CASSLVQRSDETQYF. The rearrangement uses TRBV7-2 and TRBJ2-5; D may be TRBD2 (5 bases). Germline assignment: CDR1 SGHTA and CDR2 FQGNSA. This CDR3 is built from 15 residues. V was clipped by 1 base and J by 5 bases, with 14 bases between them.

V and J are TRBV5-6 and TRBJ1-5; D may be TRBD1 (5 bases). The V gene's germline CDR1 is SGHDT and CDR2 YYEEEE. Trimming shortened V by 1 base and J by 3 bases, and 14 bases separated the two germline ends. This CDR3 has 16 residues. The CDR3 region has the DNA TGTGCCAGCAGCTTGTCAGGTGGGGCCCTCAATCAGCCCCAGCATTTT. Encoded protein: CASSLSGGALNQPQHF. Based on the CDR3 plus reference TRBV5-6 and TRBJ1-5, the full variable domain is DAGVTQSPTHLIKTRGQQVTLRCSPKSGHDTVSWYQQALGQGPQFIFQYYEEEERQRGNFPDRFSGHQFPNYSSELNVNALLLGDSALYLCASSLSGGALNQPQHFGDGTRLSIL.

The chain carries TRBV5-4 and TRBJ2-7; 12 positions agree with TRBD2. CDR3 length: 16 amino acids. With V trimmed by 0 bases and J by 4 bases, 5 bases remained unmatched. Germline V gene data show CDR1 as SGHNT and CDR2 as YYREEE (reference sequence). CDR3 sequence (DNA): TGTGCCAGCAGCTTGGCTAGCGGGAGGGGGCCTTACGAGCAGTACTTC. Amino acid sequence: CASSLASGRGPYEQYF. Using reference TRBV5-4 and TRBJ2-7 for the parts outside the CDR3, the full variable domain is ETGVTQSPTHLIKTRGQQVTLRCSSQSGHNTVSWYQQALGQGPQFIFQYYREEENGRGNFPPRFSGLQFPNYSSELNVNALELDDSALYLCASSLASGRGPYEQYFGPGTRLTVT.

The chain combines TRBV13 with TRBJ1-6, with TRBD1 matching 8 bases. From germline, CDR1 is PRHDT and CDR2 FYEKMQ (reference sequence). The CDR3 is made up of 14 amino acids. V gave up 3 bases and J gave up 7 bases; unmatched junction bases: 2. The CDR3 bases are TGTGCCAGCAGCTTGCGACAGGGGAATTCACCCCTCCACTTT. It is translated as CASSLRQGNSPLHF.

The chain has TRBV28 and TRBJ2-7; 10 bases are shared with TRBD1. J was trimmed by 2 bases and V by 7 bases; bases with no gene match: 5. The CDR3 is 14 amino acids. Looked up from germline, CDR1 is MDHEN and CDR2 is SYDVKM. Here the CDR3 reads CASNGQGGTYEQYF. For the CDR3, the DNA is TGTGCCAGCAACGGACAGGGGGGAACCTACGAGCAGTACTTC.

The chain uses TRBV19 and TRBJ1-1; 7 bases agree with TRBD1. Germline V gives CDR1 LNHDA, CDR2 SQIVND (reference sequence). The CDR3 runs 16 residues. V dropped 5 bases and J dropped 1; count of bases not matched to a gene: 10. The chain's CDR3 is CASSPSTGWENTEAFF. CDR3 sequence (DNA): TGTGCCAGTAGTCCCTCGACAGGGTGGGAGAACACTGAAGCTTTCTTT.

This chain connects TRBV7-9 to TRBJ2-5; 7 bases align to TRBD2. The germline CDR1 and CDR2 sequences are SEHNR and FQNEAQ (reference sequence). This CDR3 spans 13 amino acids. J was trimmed by 10 bases and V by 1 base; bases with no gene match: 6. CDR3 sequence reads: CASSLGGGGGQYF. As DNA, the CDR3 is TGTGCCAGCAGCTTAGGGGGGGGTGGTGGCCAGTACTTC. The variable domain in full, completed from reference TRBV7-9 and TRBJ2-5, reads DTGVSQNPRHKITKRGQNVTFRCDPISEHNRLYWYRQTLGQGPEFLTYFQNEAQLEKSRLLSDRFSAERPKGSFSTLEIQRTEQGDSAMYLCASSLGGGGGQYFGPGTRLLVL.

The J gene is TRBJ2-7, the V gene TRBV19; TRBD2 aligns across 11 bases. The germline V gene encodes CDR1 LNHDA and CDR2 SQIVND (reference sequence). This CDR3 is built from 16 residues. With V trimmed by 0 bases and J by 4 bases, 5 bases remained unmatched. The CDR3 region is CASSIDPLAGAYEQYF. For the CDR3, the DNA is TGTGCCAGTAGTATAGACCCACTAGCGGGAGCTTACGAGCAGTACTTC.

The table lists this clone with a few counts. The rearrangement joins TRBV7-8 to TRBJ2-2; 8 bases map to TRBD1. The CDR3 is 15 amino acids. The germline CDR1 and CDR2 sequences are SGHVS and FQNEAQ. Unmatched junction bases numbered 2, after V lost 4 bases and J lost 1 base. The CDR3 DNA reads TGTGCCAGCAGCTCCGGGACAGGGAACACCGGGGAGCTGTTTTTT. Translation: CASSSGTGNTGELFF.

Only a few counts were recorded for this clone. This sequence joins TRBV7-6 and TRBJ2-2; 14 nucleotides line up with TRBD2. Germline loops: CDR1 SGHVS, CDR2 FNYEAQ. With 2 bases clipped from V and 8 bases from J, the junction kept 7 bases outside the gene matches. This CDR3 comprises 17 residues. CDR3 residues: CASSLSSRTSGRGELFF. Written as DNA, the CDR3 is TGTGCCAGCAGCTTATCCTCCAGGACTAGCGGGAGGGGGGAGCTGTTTTTT.

The gene calls are TRBV25-1 and TRBJ2-1, with D possibly matching TRBD1 (6 bases). CDR1 is MGHDK, CDR2 SYGVNS, per germline. The V end was cut by 6 bases, the J end by 4 bases, with 16 bases between. The CDR3 runs to 15 residues. The CDR3 DNA follows: TGTGCCAGCAGCCCCAGGGGTAATAGGTACAATGAGCAGTTCTTC. Protein product: CASSPRGNRYNEQFF.

The V gene is TRBV29-1, the J gene TRBJ2-7; 7 nucleotides line up with TRBD1. The J segment lost 5 bases and the V segment lost 7 bases, leaving 5 bases of the junction unmatched. The CDR3 is 11 amino acids. Germline CDR1 and CDR2: SQVTM and ANQGSEA. In DNA form, the CDR3 reads TGCAGCGGTGGACAGGAAGACGAGCAGTACTTC. Its translation is CSGGQEDEQYF.

This clone was observed once. This chain connects TRBV4-2 to TRBJ2-1, with a possible D match to TRBD2 (6 bases). The CDR3 spans 17 residues. Trimming pared 1 base from V and 4 bases from J, leaving 17 bases between. Per germline, CDR1 LGHNA and CDR2 YNFKEQ. The CDR3 coding sequence is TGTGCCAGCAGCCAAGGGTGGAGGGAGTCCCGTTACAATGAGCAGTTCTTC. It translates to CASSQGWRESRYNEQFF.